The present TCR beta chain was sequenced within a study of human T cells and chemical hapten exposure. As for the study in general: TCR yields per sample varied, mainly owing to small pooled library volume differences. Study-wide results and limits: Those TCRs sitting above 1 in 1000 frequency stayed the same with DPC sensitization.

In this sample, this clonotype turned up many times. Its antigen remains unidentified. Total RNA extraction was carried out from unfractionated whole blood. The library labeled individual cDNA molecules by adding unique molecular identifiers to them. In the study's own analysis: Per-sample TCR counts ranged from 23,224 to 690,600, median roughly 87,000. In TCRdb, the 5' RACE reads were re-called with MiXCR into one record per CDR3 protein. Here the V and J calls rest on TCRdb's processing, not on the authors' analysis. Of more than 140,000 distinct CDR3 sequences listed, around 4.1% were seen once; the top ten hold 1.2% to 1.5%. The sequence derives from a female donor in good health.

The DNA for the CDR3 is TGTGCCAGCAGTGCCCCCTTAGTTGGCTTCCCAGTGAACACTGAAGCTTTCTTT. It translates to CASSAPLVGFPVNTEAFF. The chain joins TRBV6-4 to TRBJ1-1; no clear D. V lost 4 bases, J lost 0 bases, and 21 bases lay in between. The CDR3 length is 18 residues. The germline CDR1 and CDR2 sequences are MRHNA and SNTAGT.